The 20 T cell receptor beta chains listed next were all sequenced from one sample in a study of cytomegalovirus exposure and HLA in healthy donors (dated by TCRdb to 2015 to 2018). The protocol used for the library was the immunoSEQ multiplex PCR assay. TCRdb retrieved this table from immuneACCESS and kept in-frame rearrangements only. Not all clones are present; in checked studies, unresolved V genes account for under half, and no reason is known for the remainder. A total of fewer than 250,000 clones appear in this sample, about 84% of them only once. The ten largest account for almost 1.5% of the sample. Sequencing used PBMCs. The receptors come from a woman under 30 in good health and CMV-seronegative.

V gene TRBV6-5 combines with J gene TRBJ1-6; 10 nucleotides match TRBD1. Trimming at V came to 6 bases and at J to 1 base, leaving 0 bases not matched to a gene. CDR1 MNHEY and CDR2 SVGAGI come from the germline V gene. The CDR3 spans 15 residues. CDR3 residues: CASRGQGSYNSPLHF. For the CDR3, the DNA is TGTGCCAGCAGGGGACAGGGGTCCTATAATTCACCCCTCCACTTT.

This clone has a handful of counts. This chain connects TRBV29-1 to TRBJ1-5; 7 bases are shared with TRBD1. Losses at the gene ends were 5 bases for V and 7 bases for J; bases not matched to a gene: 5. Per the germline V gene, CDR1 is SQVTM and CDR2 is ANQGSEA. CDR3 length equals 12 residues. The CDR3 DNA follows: TGCAGCGTTATAACAGGGGAGCAGCCCCAGCATTTT. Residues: CSVITGEQPQHF.

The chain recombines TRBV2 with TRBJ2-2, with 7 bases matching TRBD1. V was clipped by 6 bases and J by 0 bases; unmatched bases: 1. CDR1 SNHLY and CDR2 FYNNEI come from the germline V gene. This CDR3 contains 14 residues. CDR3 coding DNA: TGTGCCAGCAGAGGGGGCGCGAACACCGGGGAGCTGTTTTTT. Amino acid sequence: CASRGGANTGELFF. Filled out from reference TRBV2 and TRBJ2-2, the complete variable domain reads EPEVTQTPSHQVTQMGQEVILRCVPISNHLYFYWYRQILGQKVEFLVSFYNNEISEKSEIFDDQFSVERPDGSNFTLKIRSTKLEDSAMYFCASRGGANTGELFFGEGSRLTVL.

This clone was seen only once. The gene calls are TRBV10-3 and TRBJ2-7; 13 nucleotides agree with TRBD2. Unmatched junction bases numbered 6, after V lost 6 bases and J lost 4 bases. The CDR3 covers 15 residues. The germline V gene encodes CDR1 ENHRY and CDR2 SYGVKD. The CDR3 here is CAIREEGLAGYEQYF. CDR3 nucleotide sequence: TGTGCCATCAGGGAAGAGGGACTAGCGGGATACGAGCAGTACTTC.

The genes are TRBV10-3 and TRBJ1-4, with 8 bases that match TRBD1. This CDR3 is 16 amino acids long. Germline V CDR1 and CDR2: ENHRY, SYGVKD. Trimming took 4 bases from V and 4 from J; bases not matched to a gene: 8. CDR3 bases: TGTGCCATCAGTGCTATGGACAGGGCCTTTAATGAAAAACTGTTTTTT. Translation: CAISAMDRAFNEKLFF.

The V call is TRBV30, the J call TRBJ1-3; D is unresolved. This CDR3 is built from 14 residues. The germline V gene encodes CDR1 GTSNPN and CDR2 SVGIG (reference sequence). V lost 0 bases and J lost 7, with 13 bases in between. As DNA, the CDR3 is TGTGCCTGGAGTGTACCTGGCAAACCGAACACCATATATTTT. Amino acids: CAWSVPGKPNTIYF.

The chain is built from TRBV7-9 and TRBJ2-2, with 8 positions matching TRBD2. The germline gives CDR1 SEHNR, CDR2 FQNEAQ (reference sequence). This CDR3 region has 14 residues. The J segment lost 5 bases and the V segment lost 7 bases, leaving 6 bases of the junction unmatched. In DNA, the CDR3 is TGTGCCAGCACCGACGGGGGGGAGACCGGGGAGCTGTTTTTT. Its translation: CASTDGGETGELFF.

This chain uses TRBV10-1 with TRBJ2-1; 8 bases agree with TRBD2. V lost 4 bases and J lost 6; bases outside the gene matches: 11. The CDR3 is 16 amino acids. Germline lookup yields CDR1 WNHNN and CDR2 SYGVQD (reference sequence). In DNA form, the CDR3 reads TGCGCCAGCAGTGGCCGACGGACTAGCAAGGTCAATGAGCAGTTCTTC. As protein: CASSGRRTSKVNEQFF.

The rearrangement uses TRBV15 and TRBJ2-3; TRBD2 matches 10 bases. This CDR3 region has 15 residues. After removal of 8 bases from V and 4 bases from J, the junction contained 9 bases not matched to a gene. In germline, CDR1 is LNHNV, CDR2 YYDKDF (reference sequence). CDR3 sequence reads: CATSPLLAGPDTQYF. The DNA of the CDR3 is TGTGCCACCTCCCCCTTACTAGCGGGGCCAGATACGCAGTATTTT.

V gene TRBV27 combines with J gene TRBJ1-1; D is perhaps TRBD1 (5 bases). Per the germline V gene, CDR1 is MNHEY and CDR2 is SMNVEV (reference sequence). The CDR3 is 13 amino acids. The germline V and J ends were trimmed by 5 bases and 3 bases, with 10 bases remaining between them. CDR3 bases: TGTGCCAGCAGTCCACAGGAGTACACTGAAGCTTTCTTT. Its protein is CASSPQEYTEAFF.

In nucleotides, the CDR3 is TGCGCCAGCAGCTCTAGCGGGAGAGGGACCGGGGAGCTGTTTTTT. This sequence encodes CASSSSGRGTGELFF. The rearrangement links TRBV5-1 to TRBJ2-2; TRBD2 aligns across 10 bases. The CDR3 contains 15 residues. With V trimmed by 3 bases and J by 5 bases, 4 bases remained unmatched. Germline CDR1 and CDR2: SGHRS and YFSETQ.

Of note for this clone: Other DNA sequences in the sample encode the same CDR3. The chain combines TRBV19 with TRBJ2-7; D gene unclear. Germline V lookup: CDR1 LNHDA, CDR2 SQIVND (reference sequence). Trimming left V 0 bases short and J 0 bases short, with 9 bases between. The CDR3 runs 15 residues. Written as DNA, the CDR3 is TGTGCCAGTAGTATAGATCGAGTGTCCTCCTACGAGCAGTACTTC. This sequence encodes CASSIDRVSSYEQYF. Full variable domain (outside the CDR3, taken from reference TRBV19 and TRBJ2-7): DGGITQSPKYLFRKEGQNVTLSCEQNLNHDAMYWYRQDPGQGLRLIYYSQIVNDFQKGDIAEGYSVSREKKESFPLTVTSAQKNPTAFYLCASSIDRVSSYEQYFGPGTRLTVT.

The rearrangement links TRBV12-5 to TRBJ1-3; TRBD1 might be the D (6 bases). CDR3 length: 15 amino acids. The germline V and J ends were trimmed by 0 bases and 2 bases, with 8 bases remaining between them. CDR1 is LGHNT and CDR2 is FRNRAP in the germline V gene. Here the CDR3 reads CASGLVRTAGNTIYF. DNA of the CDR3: TGTGCTAGTGGTTTGGTAAGGACAGCTGGAAACACCATATATTTT.

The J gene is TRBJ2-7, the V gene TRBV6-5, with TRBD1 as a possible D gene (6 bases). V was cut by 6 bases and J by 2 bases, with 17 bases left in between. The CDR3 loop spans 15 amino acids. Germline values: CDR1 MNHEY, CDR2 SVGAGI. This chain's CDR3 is CASSFTGRGPYEQYF. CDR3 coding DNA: TGTGCCAGCAGCTTTACCGGCAGGGGCCCCTACGAGCAGTACTTC.

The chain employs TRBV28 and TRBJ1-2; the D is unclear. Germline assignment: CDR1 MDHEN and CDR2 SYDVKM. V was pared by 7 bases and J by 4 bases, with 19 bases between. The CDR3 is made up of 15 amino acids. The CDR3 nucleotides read TGTGCCAGCACCTCCCCTGGGAGGATCCTCTATGGCTACACCTTC. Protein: CASTSPGRILYGYTF.

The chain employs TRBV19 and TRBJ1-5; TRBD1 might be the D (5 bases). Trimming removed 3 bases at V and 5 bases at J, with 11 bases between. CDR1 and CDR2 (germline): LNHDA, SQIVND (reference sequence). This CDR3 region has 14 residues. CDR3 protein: CASSMGGSYQPQHF. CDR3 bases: TGTGCCAGTAGTATGGGGGGATCCTATCAGCCCCAGCATTTT.

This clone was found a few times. CDR3 residues: CASSPPGTGNLYQQYF. The CDR3 DNA reads TGTGCCAGCTCACCACCGGGGACAGGGAACTTATACCAGCAGTACTTC. This chain uses TRBV18 with TRBJ2-7; 9 bases line up with TRBD1. Germline assignment: CDR1 KGHSH and CDR2 LQKENI. This CDR3 spans 16 amino acids. The V gene end was trimmed by 0 bases and the J gene end by 8 bases; junction bases not matched to a gene: 11.

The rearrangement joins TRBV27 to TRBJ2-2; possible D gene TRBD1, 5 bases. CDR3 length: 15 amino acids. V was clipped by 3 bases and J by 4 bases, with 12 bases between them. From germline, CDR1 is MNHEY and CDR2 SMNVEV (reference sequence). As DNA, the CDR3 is TGTGCCAGCAGTTTTCAGGGCTCCGGCACCGGGGAGCTGTTTTTT. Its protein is CASSFQGSGTGELFF.

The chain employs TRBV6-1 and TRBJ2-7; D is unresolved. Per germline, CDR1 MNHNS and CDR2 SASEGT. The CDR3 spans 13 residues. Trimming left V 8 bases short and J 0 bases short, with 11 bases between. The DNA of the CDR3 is TGTGCCAGCCGGTCGAGGAGCTCCTACGAGCAGTACTTC. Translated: CASRSRSSYEQYF.

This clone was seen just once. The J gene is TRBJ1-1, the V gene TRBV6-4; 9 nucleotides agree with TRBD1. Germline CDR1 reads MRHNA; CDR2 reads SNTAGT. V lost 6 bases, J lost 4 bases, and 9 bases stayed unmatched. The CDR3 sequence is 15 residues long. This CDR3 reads CASSTGGRGATEAFF. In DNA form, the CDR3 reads TGTGCCAGCAGCACAGGGGGCCGAGGGGCCACTGAAGCTTTCTTT.